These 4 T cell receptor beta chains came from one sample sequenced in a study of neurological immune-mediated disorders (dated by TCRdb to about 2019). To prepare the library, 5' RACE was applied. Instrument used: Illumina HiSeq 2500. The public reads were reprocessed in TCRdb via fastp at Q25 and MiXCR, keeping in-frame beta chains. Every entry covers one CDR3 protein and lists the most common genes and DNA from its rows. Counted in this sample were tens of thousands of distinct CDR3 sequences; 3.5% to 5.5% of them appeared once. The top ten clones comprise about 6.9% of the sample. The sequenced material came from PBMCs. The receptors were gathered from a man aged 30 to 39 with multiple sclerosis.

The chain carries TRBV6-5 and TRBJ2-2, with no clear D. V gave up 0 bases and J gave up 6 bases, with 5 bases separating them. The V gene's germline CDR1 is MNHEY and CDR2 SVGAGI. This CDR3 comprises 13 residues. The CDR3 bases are TGTGCCAGCAGTTACTCCCCCGCCGGGGAGCTGTTTTTT. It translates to CASSYSPAGELFF.

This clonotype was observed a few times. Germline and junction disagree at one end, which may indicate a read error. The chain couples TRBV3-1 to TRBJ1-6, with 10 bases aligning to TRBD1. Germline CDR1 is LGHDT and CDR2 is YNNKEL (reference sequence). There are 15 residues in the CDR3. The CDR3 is CASSLPGQGNSPLNF. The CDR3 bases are TGTGCCAGCAGTTTACCGGGACAGGGGAATTCACCCCTCAACTTT.

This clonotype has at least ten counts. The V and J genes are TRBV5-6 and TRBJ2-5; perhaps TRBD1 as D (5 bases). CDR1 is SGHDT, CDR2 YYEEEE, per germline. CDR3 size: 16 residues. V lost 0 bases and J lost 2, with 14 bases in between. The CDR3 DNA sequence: TGTGCCAGCAGCTTGGGGCCCGAGGCAGGGCAAGAGACCCAGTACTTC. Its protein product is CASSLGPEAGQETQYF.

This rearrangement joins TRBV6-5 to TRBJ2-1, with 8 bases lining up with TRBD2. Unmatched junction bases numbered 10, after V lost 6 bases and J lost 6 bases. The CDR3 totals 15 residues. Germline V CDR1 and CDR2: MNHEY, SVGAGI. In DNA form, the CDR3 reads TGTGCCAGCAGCCCGGGACTAGAAGCAACCAATGAGCAGTTCTTC. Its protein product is CASSPGLEATNEQFF.